This entry is about one T cell receptor beta chain. One end of the junction does not line up with germline, which may come from a read error. Profiling relied on immunoSEQ multiplex PCR, and the TCRdb table lists in-frame clones only, not all of them. The sample holds 130,000 to 150,000 clones; 65% to 80% are singletons and the top ten take roughly 4.2%. The data belong to a study of blood T cell repertoires in COVID-19. The overall study: There were acute and convalescent COVID-19 samples, and they came from the United States, Italy and Spain. Sources were T cells, B-cell-depleted T cells, or PBMCs; the material itself was cDNA or gDNA.

The CDR3 covers 14 residues. Germline V lookup: CDR1 MNHEY, CDR2 SVGAGI. The sequenced sample consisted of peripheral blood. The sequence came from a man aged 55 to 70 with acute or convalescent COVID-19. The gene calls are TRBV6-5 and TRBJ2-5; no clear D. The CDR3 DNA reads as TGTGCCAGCAGTGACTCAGCCGGCCAAGAGACCCAGTACTTC. Its translation is CASSDSAGQETQYF.